The clone carrying this TCR beta chain was recorded many times. The data stem from a study of read filtering for tumor transcriptome and immune sequencing. Looking at the study overall: Fewer than 10 patients were R-ISS I, roughly 17 were R-ISS II, about seven were R-ISS III. DNase treatment preceded whole-transcriptome library preparation.

From around 440 ng of RNA, a library with molecular barcoded alpha/delta and beta/gamma adaptors was made. TCRdb passed the reads through MiXCR, listing each CDR3 protein once. Among 100,000 to 150,000 distinct CDR3 sequences, 13% were seen once, and the ten largest hold about 8.6%. Per the germline V gene, CDR1 is SQVTM and CDR2 is ANQGSEA. Trimming took off 7 bases at V and 7 bases at J, with 17 bases between the two ends. This CDR3 is built from 13 residues. Sequenced: a population of CD138-negative cells sorted from bone marrow. The sequence derives from a donor aged 40 or over with multiple myeloma. The rearrangement joins TRBV29-1 to TRBJ2-1; a possible D gene is TRBD1 (5 bases). The CDR3 DNA sequence: TGCAGCGCAAAATTCCAGGGAAGGAATGAGCAGTTCTTC. As protein: CSAKFQGRNEQFF.